Presented here are 21 T cell receptor beta chains from one specimen sequenced in a study of CD8+ T cells in alopecia areata (dated by TCRdb to 2017 to 2018). The library came from the immunoSEQ multiplex PCR assay. RNA was extracted from all samples and reverse transcribed into cDNA, which served as template for TCR sequencing. TCRdb took over this immuneACCESS table, retaining in-frame rearrangements with V and J assigned. Such tables are incomplete; in checked studies, under half of the missing clones stem from an unresolved V gene, and the remainder is unexplained. Across this sample there are 150,000 or so clones, with 55% to 75% seen only once. In total, the top ten clones hold approximately 0.9% of the sample. The time point label corresponds to: about 4 weeks on oral tofacitinib. What this sample's treatment or condition label stands for: oral pan-JAK inhibitor, 5-10 mg twice daily. Sample: CD4+ T cells sorted from blood, taken at week 4, from a patient treated with tofacitinib. All receptors derive from a human donor with alopecia areata.

This chain links TRBV7-2 with TRBJ2-7; TRBD2 might be the D (6 bases). The CDR3 has 13 amino acids. V was cut by 4 bases and J by 6 bases, with 13 bases left in between. From germline, CDR1 is SGHTA and CDR2 FQGNSA. The CDR3 region is CASSSGVLREQYF. In DNA, the CDR3 is TGTGCCAGCAGCTCGGGAGTCCTCCGCGAGCAGTACTTC.

This clone was observed a few times. V usage is TRBV5-1 and J usage is TRBJ2-2; maybe TRBD1 (6 bases). The V gene lost 4 bases and the J gene lost 2 bases, with 15 bases spanning the gap. Germline-derived CDR1 and CDR2 are SGHRS and YFSETQ. The CDR3 is 16 amino acids. The CDR3: CASSPHRDPNTGELFF. The CDR3 nucleotides read TGCGCCAGCAGCCCTCACAGGGACCCCAACACCGGGGAGCTGTTTTTT.

This clone was seen a handful of times. V usage is TRBV10-3 and J usage is TRBJ1-1, with 11 bases matching TRBD1. Germline loops: CDR1 ENHRY, CDR2 SYGVKD. The ends lost 6 bases at V and 4 bases at J; junction bases unmatched: 4. The CDR3 has 14 amino acids. CDR3 in DNA: TGTGCCATCAGGGGACAGGGGGATGGCACTGAAGCTTTCTTT. It encodes CAIRGQGDGTEAFF.

The CDR3 reads CSVVRSTEAFF. The DNA for the CDR3 is TGCAGCGTTGTCCGTTCCACTGAAGCTTTCTTT. The V gene is TRBV29-1, the J gene TRBJ1-1, with D unresolved. Germline V gene data show CDR1 as SQVTM and CDR2 as ANQGSEA. Trimming removed 4 bases from V and 4 bases from J, with 7 bases in between. This CDR3 contains 11 residues.

The chain links TRBV29-1 to TRBJ1-1; D is unclear. V was clipped by 6 bases and J by 7 bases, with 9 bases between them. CDR3 length: 10 residues. Germline CDR1 and CDR2: SQVTM and ANQGSEA. The CDR3 sequence: CSVARLEAFF. The DNA of the CDR3 is TGCAGCGTCGCGAGGCTTGAAGCTTTCTTT.

The V and J genes are TRBV7-8 and TRBJ1-6, with 7 positions matching TRBD1. CDR3 length equals 15 residues. Germline loops: CDR1 SGHVS, CDR2 FQNEAQ. Trimming took 3 bases from V and 8 from J; bases not matched to a gene: 7. The CDR3 region is CASSFSRDRYSPLHF. The CDR3 nucleotides read TGTGCCAGCAGCTTCTCCCGGGACAGATATTCACCCCTCCACTTT.

The rearrangement joins TRBV9 to TRBJ2-2; the D call may be TRBD1 or TRBD2 (5 bases each). CDR1 is SGDLS and CDR2 is YYNGEE in the germline V gene. Trimming took 3 bases from V and 0 from J, leaving 12 bases between them. This CDR3 comprises 16 residues. CDR3 bases: TGTGCCAGCAGCGCCGCGAGGGACGCGAACACCGGGGAGCTGTTTTTT. It specifies CASSAARDANTGELFF.

J is TRBJ1-3 and V is TRBV30, with 9 bases that match TRBD1. Germline values: CDR1 GTSNPN, CDR2 SVGIG (reference sequence). The CDR3 is 14 amino acids. V lost 3 bases and J lost 1; bases outside the gene matches: 1. CDR3 bases: TGTGCCTGGAGGGGACAGGGTTCTGGAAACACCATATATTTT. As protein: CAWRGQGSGNTIYF.

The chain carries TRBV11-2 and TRBJ2-1; no clear D. CDR3 size: 17 residues. The V gene's germline CDR1 is SGHAT and CDR2 FQNNGV. Trimming removed 0 bases from V and 3 bases from J, with 15 bases in between. The CDR3 loop is CASSLDRRIPYYNEQFF. The CDR3 DNA reads as TGTGCCAGCAGCTTAGATCGGCGGATCCCCTACTACAATGAGCAGTTCTTC.

In this sample, this clone is medium-sized. This chain uses TRBV7-3 with TRBJ2-1; D possibly matches TRBD1 or TRBD2 (5 bases each). V lost 5 bases and J lost 0, with 11 bases in between. The CDR3 has 15 residues. CDR1 is SGHTA, CDR2 FQGTGA, per germline. CDR3 DNA: TGTGCCAGCAGCGTGGGGGATAGCTCCTACAATGAGCAGTTCTTC. Its translation: CASSVGDSSYNEQFF.

CDR3 coding DNA: TGCAGCGTTCCCTGGGGGGGCCGGGAGACCCAGTACTTC. Its translation: CSVPWGGRETQYF. The genes are TRBV29-1 and TRBJ2-5; D may be TRBD2 (7 bases). The V end was cut by 5 bases, the J end by 5 bases, with 15 bases between. This CDR3 has 13 amino acids. CDR1 SQVTM and CDR2 ANQGSEA come from the germline V gene. Full variable domain (remainder filled in from reference TRBV29-1 and TRBJ2-5): SAVISQKPSRDICQRGTSLTIQCQVDSQVTMMFWYRQQPGQSLTLIATANQGSEATYESGFVIDKFPISRPNLTFSTLTVSNMSPEDSSIYLCSVPWGGRETQYFGPGTRLLVL.

This chain uses TRBV7-8 with TRBJ2-5; D is possibly TRBD2 (6 bases). The V gene lost 2 bases and the J gene lost 3 bases, with 13 bases spanning the gap. Per germline, CDR1 SGHVS and CDR2 FQNEAQ. The CDR3 loop spans 15 amino acids. The CDR3, as DNA: TGTGCCAGCAGCTTACGCAGGGAGGCGAAAGAGACCCAGTACTTC. Amino acid sequence: CASSLRREAKETQYF. Filled out from reference TRBV7-8 and TRBJ2-5, the complete variable domain reads GAGVSQSPRYKVAKRGQDVALRCDPISGHVSLFWYQQALGQGPEFLTYFQNEAQLDKSGLPSDRFFAERPEGSVSTLKIQRTQQEDSAVYLCASSLRREAKETQYFGPGTRLLVL.

The gene calls are TRBV2 and TRBJ2-2; D could derive from TRBD1 or TRBD2 (5 bases each). This CDR3 has 15 residues. V lost 6 bases to trimming and J lost 1 base, with 12 bases between them. Per germline, CDR1 SNHLY and CDR2 FYNNEI. The CDR3 spells CASSAGTENTGELFF. Here the CDR3 DNA reads TGTGCCAGCAGCGCCGGGACGGAGAACACCGGGGAGCTGTTTTTT.

This chain links TRBV9 with TRBJ2-2, with 7 bases lining up with TRBD2. The CDR3 is made up of 15 amino acids. Germline trimming cut 2 bases from V and 1 base from J; bases unmatched to any gene: 2. CDR1 SGDLS and CDR2 YYNGEE come from the germline V gene. The CDR3 here is CASSVGGGNTGELFF. The DNA for the CDR3 is TGTGCCAGCAGCGTCGGCGGGGGGAACACCGGGGAGCTGTTTTTT.

In its sample, this clone was seen a few times. The chain couples TRBV4-2 to TRBJ2-2; D not certain. The CDR3 is made up of 13 amino acids. Trimming cost V 0 bases and J 7 bases, with 6 bases left between them. The V gene's germline CDR1 is LGHNA and CDR2 YNFKEQ. CDR3 sequence reads: CASSQDGVGELFF. CDR3 in DNA: TGTGCCAGCAGCCAAGATGGAGTCGGGGAGCTGTTTTTT.

The chain links TRBV6-5 to TRBJ2-1; a possible D gene is TRBD2 (6 bases). The V and J ends lost 7 bases and 0 bases respectively, with 10 bases between them. Germline CDR1 MNHEY, CDR2 SVGAGI. The CDR3 length is 14 residues. CDR3 sequence: CASNGGRSYNEQFF. Written as DNA, the CDR3 is TGTGCCAGCAACGGGGGACGCTCCTACAATGAGCAGTTCTTC.

This clone was found a few times. The genes are TRBV7-9 and TRBJ2-6; D gene unclear. The CDR3 covers 14 residues. Between the trimmed V and J ends, which lost 8 bases and 0 bases, there was a span of 8 bases. Germline values: CDR1 SEHNR, CDR2 FQNEAQ (reference sequence). CDR3 DNA sequence: TGTGCCAGCCGCAGCGACTCTGGGGCCAACGTCCTGACTTTC. Its protein product is CASRSDSGANVLTF.

The V gene is TRBV2, the J gene TRBJ2-2; maybe TRBD1 (5 bases). V lost 8 bases to trimming and J lost 7 bases, with 17 bases between them. This CDR3 is built from 14 residues. Germline V CDR1 and CDR2: SNHLY, FYNNEI. The CDR3 protein is CASGAATGSGELFF. The CDR3 DNA follows: TGTGCCAGCGGGGCAGCGACGGGCAGCGGGGAGCTGTTTTTT.

V usage is TRBV5-1 and J usage is TRBJ2-7, with a weak D call TRBD1 (5 bases). Germline V gives CDR1 SGHRS, CDR2 YFSETQ. V lost 2 bases and J 1 base, leaving 10 bases between the germline ends. The CDR3 has 14 amino acids. The DNA for the CDR3 is TGCGCCAGCAGCTTTCAGGGTAAATCCTACGAGCAGTACTTC. Encoded protein: CASSFQGKSYEQYF.

The chain links TRBV2 to TRBJ2-3, with D uncertain. The CDR3 totals 14 residues. V was pared by 7 bases and J by 1 base, with 12 bases between. Germline V gene data show CDR1 as SNHLY and CDR2 as FYNNEI. CDR3 coding DNA: TGTGCCAGCAACCTGTACTGGGGCACAGATACGCAGTATTTT. It codes for CASNLYWGTDTQYF.

The V gene is TRBV4-1, the J gene TRBJ1-3; D remains unclear. Per the germline V gene, CDR1 is MGHRA and CDR2 is YSYEKL. The CDR3 consists of 15 residues. With 0 bases removed from V and 2 bases from J, the gap between germline ends came to 8 bases. The DNA for the CDR3 is TGCGCCAGCAGCCAAGATCCGGGAACTGGAAACACCATATATTTT. Its protein is CASSQDPGTGNTIYF.